The 26 T cell receptor beta chains in this list originate from one sample, sequenced in a study of CXCR3 chemokines and chemotherapy response in bladder cancer. TCRdb passed the PCR reads through MiXCR, listing each CDR3 protein once. The sample shows about 2,300 distinct CDR3 sequences, less than 20% of them seen only once. This material was obtained from a patient whose treatment included neoadjuvant chemotherapy. The receptors were sampled from a human donor with bladder cancer that responded to neoadjuvant chemotherapy.

By share, this clonotype ranks as large. The gene calls are TRBV7-2 and TRBJ1-2; 7 nucleotides agree with TRBD1. Trimming at V came to 2 bases and at J to 8 bases, leaving 5 bases not matched to a gene. The CDR3 consists of 13 residues. The germline V gene encodes CDR1 SGHTA and CDR2 FQGNSA. CDR3 amino acids: CASSLTGVWGYTF. CDR3 DNA: TGTGCCAGCAGCTTAACAGGGGTATGGGGCTACACCTTC.

There are many counts of this clonotype. The DNA of the CDR3 is TGTGCCAGCAGCGGAATTAATTCACCCCTCCACTTT. This encodes CASSGINSPLHF. The chain uses TRBV11-1 and TRBJ1-6; D is ambiguous. The V gene lost 5 bases and the J gene lost 6 bases, with 5 bases spanning the gap. The CDR3 spans 12 residues. The germline CDR1 and CDR2 sequences are SGHAT and FQDESV (reference sequence).

This clonotype was picked up many times. This chain links TRBV7-9 with TRBJ1-1, with a weak D call TRBD1 (6 bases). This CDR3 contains 14 residues. CDR1 and CDR2 from the germline V gene are SEHNR and FQNEAQ (reference sequence). The ends were cut back, 6 bases at V and 9 bases at J, with 20 bases in the middle. CDR3 nucleotide sequence: TGTGCCAGCAGTTCATCCTCAGGGGCCGATAAAGCTTTCTTT. It yields the protein CASSSSSGADKAFF.

This clonotype appeared many times. V and J are TRBV12-3 or TRBV12-4 and TRBJ2-1; D perhaps matches TRBD1 (5 bases). V lost 3 bases, J lost 6 bases, and 9 bases lay in between. The CDR3 extends over 13 amino acids. Written as DNA, the CDR3 is TGTGCCAGCAGTTTTAGGGGTACCAATGAGCAGTTCTTC. Translating gives CASSFRGTNEQFF.

In its sample, this clonotype was seen many times. The chain is built from TRBV7-3 and TRBJ2-3; D is ambiguous. The length of the CDR3 is 15 residues. Germline CDR1 is SGHTA and CDR2 is FQGTGA. V was clipped by 1 base and J by 0 bases, with 8 bases between them. The CDR3: CASSLMGRSTDTQYF. In DNA, the CDR3 is TGTGCCAGCAGCTTAATGGGAAGAAGCACAGATACGCAGTATTTT.

This clonotype was seen only a few times. This rearrangement joins TRBV4-1 to TRBJ2-1; no firm D call. The CDR3 totals 15 residues. Trimming pared 1 base from V and 1 base from J, leaving 8 bases between. Germline loops: CDR1 MGHRA, CDR2 YSYEKL. CDR3 in amino acids: CASSQATASYNEQFF. The CDR3 DNA sequence: TGCGCCAGCAGCCAAGCTACTGCGTCCTACAATGAGCAGTTCTTC.

This clonotype was counted many times. CDR3 protein: CASSQRQAGYTF. In nucleotides, the CDR3 is TGTGCCAGCAGCCAACGTCAGGCTGGCTACACCTTC. The chain links TRBV14 to TRBJ1-2; no reliable D call. The CDR3 length is 12 residues. V lost 2 bases, J lost 7 bases, and 8 bases lay in between. CDR1 SGHDN and CDR2 FVKESK come from the germline V gene.

This clonotype was seen many times. The rearrangement uses TRBV12-3 or TRBV12-4 and TRBJ1-1; 9 bases are shared with TRBD1. V lost 5 bases, J lost 7 bases, and 5 bases stayed unmatched. This CDR3 has 13 amino acids. Here the CDR3 reads CASSPGTGFEAFF. The CDR3 DNA reads TGTGCCAGCAGTCCGGGGACAGGGTTTGAAGCTTTCTTT.

By share, this clonotype ranks as medium-sized. This chain uses TRBV24-1 with TRBJ2-3; D unclear. V lost 4 bases to trimming and J lost 5 bases, with 12 bases between them. The CDR3 spans 14 residues. Germline V gene data show CDR1 as KGHDR and CDR2 as SFDVKD. The CDR3 spells CATSENTARDTQYF. The CDR3, as DNA: TGTGCCACCAGTGAAAACACCGCGAGAGATACGCAGTATTTT.

Turning to this clonotype: This likely traces to a read error, being one base from a far larger clone. The chain uses TRBV6-2 or TRBV6-3 and TRBJ2-1; TRBD1 is a possible D gene (5 bases). CDR1 is MNHEY and CDR2 is SVGEGT in the germline V gene. V was trimmed by 2 bases and J by 10 bases, leaving 15 bases between them. This CDR3 has 14 amino acids. CDR3 DNA: TGTGCCAGCAGTTACCCAGGGTCAGTCCGCGAGCAGTTCTTC. Encoded protein: CASSYPGSVREQFF.

By sample share, this clonotype is medium-sized (0.01 to 0.1%). The rearrangement links TRBV15 to TRBJ1-1; D perhaps matches TRBD1 (6 bases). The CDR3 length is 13 residues. Germline V CDR1 and CDR2: LNHNV, YYDKDF (reference sequence). Trimming removed 0 bases at V and 5 bases at J, with 7 bases between. The CDR3, as DNA: TGTGCCACCAGCAGAGACCAGGGGACTGAAGCTTTCTTT. It translates to CATSRDQGTEAFF.

This clonotype was counted at least ten times. The rearrangement links TRBV7-2 to TRBJ2-5; a possible D gene is TRBD1 (6 bases). Germline CDR1 SGHTA, CDR2 FQGNSA. Trimming stripped 1 base from V and 5 bases from J, with 20 bases between. The CDR3 has 17 amino acids. The chain's CDR3 is CASSLGQTGTRGETQYF. CDR3 bases: TGTGCCAGCAGCTTAGGACAAACAGGGACCCGTGGGGAGACCCAGTACTTC.

On this clonotype itself: A far larger clone lies a single base away; this is likely a read error. The final CDR3 position lacks the conserved phenylalanine or tryptophan, pointing to a likely read error. This sequence joins TRBV6-6 and TRBJ2-5; the D gene is possibly TRBD2 (6 bases). Germline assignment: CDR1 MNHNY and CDR2 SVGAGI (reference sequence). V was clipped by 2 bases and J by 2 bases, with 12 bases between them. The CDR3 extends over 15 amino acids. DNA for the CDR3: TGTGCCAGCAGTTACGGCGGAGGGGTACAAGAGACCCAGTACCTC. Protein: CASSYGGGVQETQYL.

This clonotype was recorded many times. The V and J genes are TRBV6-5 and TRBJ2-7; D gene uncertain. With 6 bases removed from V and 5 bases from J, the gap between germline ends came to 14 bases. Germline CDR1 is MNHEY and CDR2 is SVGAGI. The CDR3 covers 13 residues. The CDR3 protein is CASSLKSSNEQYF. The CDR3, as DNA: TGTGCCAGCAGCCTTAAGAGTTCCAACGAGCAGTACTTC.

This clonotype appeared many times. This chain links TRBV18 with TRBJ2-7; 9 bases are a match to TRBD1. Germline trimming cut 2 bases from V and 3 bases from J; bases unmatched to any gene: 8. Per the germline V gene, CDR1 is KGHSH and CDR2 is LQKENI. The CDR3 extends over 16 amino acids. The CDR3 here is CASSPKSGTGFYEQYF. The CDR3 nucleotides read TGTGCCAGCTCACCAAAATCCGGGACAGGGTTCTACGAGCAGTACTTC.

By its share, this clonotype is medium-sized. The chain has TRBV28 and TRBJ1-1; 8 positions agree with TRBD1. Losses at the gene ends were 5 bases for V and 1 base for J; bases not matched to a gene: 9. This CDR3 contains 16 residues. Per the germline V gene, CDR1 is MDHEN and CDR2 is SYDVKM. As DNA, the CDR3 is TGTGCCAGCAGTATGGACAGGGATCGTAAGAACACTGAAGCTTTCTTT. Protein product: CASSMDRDRKNTEAFF.

The V and J genes are TRBV5-4 and TRBJ2-6, with D unclear. Germline V gives CDR1 SGHNT, CDR2 YYREEE (reference sequence). The V gene lost 4 bases and the J gene lost 4 bases, with 12 bases spanning the gap. CDR3 length: 15 amino acids. The CDR3 sequence: CASSPVPAGANVLTF. In DNA form, the CDR3 reads TGTGCCAGCAGCCCCGTGCCAGCCGGGGCCAACGTCCTGACTTTC.

This clonotype was recorded many times. The V and J genes are TRBV7-9 and TRBJ2-2; D remains unclear. The CDR3 length is 11 residues. V lost 10 bases, J lost 0 bases, and 3 bases lay in between. In germline, CDR1 is SEHNR, CDR2 FQNEAQ (reference sequence). This chain's CDR3 is CATSNTGELFF. The CDR3 DNA is TGTGCCACCTCGAACACCGGGGAGCTGTTTTTT.

This clonotype is medium-sized by share. This sequence joins TRBV30 and TRBJ2-3; TRBD2 might be the D (6 bases). The V gene's germline CDR1 is GTSNPN and CDR2 SVGIG (reference sequence). Trimming took 2 bases from V and 3 from J, leaving 12 bases between them. CDR3 length equals 14 residues. The CDR3 sequence is CAWSYGAGTDTQYF. For the CDR3, the DNA is TGTGCCTGGAGTTATGGGGCGGGAACAGATACGCAGTATTTT.

This clonotype was detected ten times or more. The rearrangement joins TRBV18 to TRBJ1-1, with D unresolved. V shed 8 bases and J shed 6 bases, with 10 bases lying between them. The CDR3 sequence is 11 residues long. Germline V CDR1 and CDR2: KGHSH, LQKENI. The CDR3, as DNA: TGTGCCAGCGGCGTCGGGGCTGAAGCTTTCTTT. Encoded protein: CASGVGAEAFF. The variable domain in full, with the rest retrieved from reference TRBV18 and TRBJ1-1, is NAGVMQNPRHLVRRRGQEARLRCSPMKGHSHVYWYRQLPEEGLKFMVYLQKENIIDESGMPKERFSAEFPKEGPSILRIQQVVRGDSAAYFCASGVGAEAFFGQGTRLTVV.

This clonotype was found a few times. A far larger clone is off by one base, so a read error is likely. The chain employs TRBV19 and TRBJ2-7; D not certain. The V end lost 1 base, the J end lost 7 bases, and 11 bases lay between the germline ends. Germline values: CDR1 LNHDA, CDR2 SQIVND (reference sequence). CDR3 length equals 13 residues. CDR3 sequence: CASSIGGNNEQYF. In DNA form, the CDR3 reads TGTGCCAGTAGTATAGGGGGAAACAATGAGCAGTACTTC.

This clonotype was detected many times. The chain uses TRBV12-3 or TRBV12-4 and TRBJ1-4; D remains unclear. With 5 bases removed from V and 4 bases from J, the gap between germline ends came to 11 bases. This CDR3 is built from 14 residues. CDR3 DNA sequence: TGTGCCAGCAGTGGCTCGGAGGTTAATGAAAAACTGTTTTTT. Encoded protein: CASSGSEVNEKLFF.

In regard to this clonotype: A far larger clone is only one base removed, so a read error is likely. The J gene is TRBJ2-3, the V gene TRBV10-3, with 13 bases fitting TRBD2. Per germline, CDR1 ENHRY and CDR2 SYGVKD. Trimming cost V 3 bases and J 4 bases; bases outside gene matches: 7. CDR3 size: 17 residues. CDR3 nucleotides: TGTGCCATCAGTGACGTCCGGACTAGCGGGGGCCCAGATACGCAGTATTTT. Protein sequence: CAISDVRTSGGPDTQYF.

The V gene is TRBV12-3 or TRBV12-4, the J gene TRBJ1-4, with unresolved D. This CDR3 is built from 14 residues. Trimming took off 5 bases at V and 5 bases at J, with 12 bases between the two ends. CDR3 sequence: CASSLGRVNEKLFF. The CDR3 coding sequence is TGTGCCAGCAGTCTGGGAAGGGTGAATGAAAAACTGTTTTTT.

This clonotype rates as medium-sized (0.01 to 0.1%). This chain's CDR3 is CASSSDREISPLHF. The CDR3 DNA reads as TGTGCCAGCAGTTCGGACAGGGAAATATCACCCCTCCACTTT. The V and J genes are TRBV28 and TRBJ1-6, with 8 positions matching TRBD1. The germline CDR1 and CDR2 sequences are MDHEN and SYDVKM. J was trimmed by 10 bases and V by 4 bases; bases with no gene match: 6. The CDR3 covers 14 residues.

This clonotype is a singleton in its sample. A far larger clone is just one base off, so this is likely a read error. The chain joins TRBV29-1 to TRBJ2-1; D unclear. The CDR3 has 13 residues. Germline CDR1 and CDR2: SQVTM and ANQGSEA. Trimming shortened V by 0 bases and J by 10 bases, and 13 bases separated the two germline ends. The CDR3 DNA is TGCAGCGTTGAAGATCCATCTCTCTACGAGCAGTTCTTC. Residues: CSVEDPSLYEQFF.